Each of the 29 T cell receptor beta chains below was sequenced from the same sample in a study of T cell responses to AZD1222 COVID-19 vaccine (dated by TCRdb to the early 2020s). The meaning of the sample's time point label: baseline before first vaccination. The library relied on the immunoSEQ multiplex PCR assay. TCRdb carries this immuneACCESS record with in-frame sequences only. Its versions omit some clonotypes, under half of them owing to an unresolved V gene in the studies checked, with the rest unexplained. In all, the sample holds fewer than 200,000 clones, and around 94% of those were seen once. The ten largest account for under 11% of the sample. The sample consisted of peripheral blood, taken on day 0 of AZD1222 vaccination. These receptors all come from an adult in good health.

The CDR3 sequence: CASSLSQGGTEAFF. The DNA for the CDR3 is TGTGCCAGCAGTTTATCTCAGGGGGGAACTGAAGCTTTCTTT. The gene calls are TRBV28 and TRBJ1-1; 7 bases align to TRBD1. Looked up from germline, CDR1 is MDHEN and CDR2 is SYDVKM. V lost 1 base to trimming and J lost 5 bases; unmatched junction nucleotides: 4. The CDR3 is 14 residues long.

The chain combines TRBV11-1 with TRBJ1-1; 9 bases match TRBD1. The CDR3 totals 14 residues. Trimming took 9 bases from V and 4 from J; bases not matched to a gene: 9. Germline V lookup: CDR1 SGHAT, CDR2 FQDESV (reference sequence). The chain's CDR3 is CASMTGTGSTEAFF. The CDR3 nucleotides read TGTGCCAGTATGACCGGGACAGGGTCCACTGAAGCTTTCTTT. Together with reference TRBV11-1 and TRBJ1-1, the CDR3 gives the full variable domain: EAEVAQSPRYKITEKSQAVAFWCDPISGHATLYWYRQILGQGPELLVQFQDESVVDDSQLPKDRFSAERLKGVDSTLKIQPAELGDSAMYLCASMTGTGSTEAFFGQGTRLTVV.

The V gene is TRBV14, the J gene TRBJ1-1; D is ambiguous. The V end lost 1 base, the J end lost 9 bases, and 12 bases lay between the germline ends. Germline CDR1 SGHDN, CDR2 FVKESK. The CDR3 consists of 13 residues. This chain's CDR3 is CASSQGARSQAFF. Written as DNA, the CDR3 is TGTGCCAGCAGCCAAGGTGCCCGTTCGCAAGCTTTCTTT.

The rearrangement joins TRBV7-2 to TRBJ2-5; D remains ambiguous. Germline V gene sequence: CDR1 SGHTA, CDR2 FQGNSA. This CDR3 comprises 14 residues. V lost 5 bases and J lost 5, with 15 bases in between. CDR3: CASSRIKVRETQYF. DNA of the CDR3: TGTGCCAGCAGCCGGATAAAGGTCCGGGAGACCCAGTACTTC.

The CDR3 spells CASSQGVSEAFF. The CDR3 bases are TGTGCCAGCAGCCAAGGAGTCTCTGAAGCTTTCTTT. V gene TRBV3-1 (or the pseudogene TRBV3-2) combines with J gene TRBJ1-1; D not resolved. The CDR3 sequence is 12 residues long. The germline V gene encodes CDR1 LGHDT and CDR2 YNNKEL (reference sequence). V lost 1 base and J lost 6, with 6 bases in between.

The chain is built from TRBV27 and TRBJ2-1, with TRBD2 matching over 8 bases. CDR3 length equals 15 residues. V was pared by 3 bases and J by 3 bases, with 4 bases of the junction left unmatched. Germline loops: CDR1 MNHEY, CDR2 SMNVEV (reference sequence). The CDR3 DNA sequence: TGTGCCAGCAGTTTTGCGGGGGGCTACTACAATGAGCAGTTCTTC. Protein product: CASSFAGGYYNEQFF.

The J gene is TRBJ2-1, the V gene TRBV15; D remains unclear. This CDR3 is 15 amino acids long. Trimming stripped 1 base from V and 8 bases from J, with 15 bases between. CDR1 and CDR2 from the germline V gene are LNHNV and YYDKDF (reference sequence). Here the CDR3 DNA reads TGTGCCACCAGCAGAGGAGGCCCCCTCTGGGATGAGCAGTTCTTC. Amino acids: CATSRGGPLWDEQFF.

This sequence joins TRBV4-1 and TRBJ2-2; possibly TRBD1 for D (6 bases). The CDR3 runs to 16 residues. With 0 bases removed from V and 0 bases from J, the gap between germline ends came to 8 bases. The germline V gene encodes CDR1 MGHRA and CDR2 YSYEKL. The CDR3 region has the DNA TGCGCCAGCAGCCAAGAGGGGGCCCCGAACACCGGGGAGCTGTTTTTT. Translation gives CASSQEGAPNTGELFF.

The genes are TRBV11-3 and TRBJ2-1; D is unclear. This CDR3 has 15 amino acids. The germline gives CDR1 SGHNT, CDR2 YENEEA. V was clipped by 0 bases and J by 4 bases, with 10 bases between them. This CDR3 is CASSLDGASYNEQFF. CDR3 coding DNA: TGTGCCAGCAGCTTAGATGGAGCGTCGTACAATGAGCAGTTCTTC.

The chain has TRBV28 and TRBJ2-7; 8 bases match TRBD1. After removal of 3 bases from V and 2 bases from J, the junction contained 3 bases not matched to a gene. The germline V gene encodes CDR1 MDHEN and CDR2 SYDVKM. The length of the CDR3 is 14 residues. CDR3 nucleotides: TGTGCCAGCAGTTTGGTGGGACAGGCCTACGAGCAGTACGTC. Its translation is CASSLVGQAYEQYV.

The chain uses TRBV4-2 and TRBJ1-1; D gene unclear. CDR3 length: 16 residues. Germline values: CDR1 LGHNA, CDR2 YNFKEQ. V shed 0 bases and J shed 1 base, with 12 bases lying between them. The CDR3 is CASSQDRMGGNTEAFF. CDR3 nucleotide sequence: TGTGCCAGCAGCCAAGATCGGATGGGCGGGAACACTGAAGCTTTCTTT.

This chain uses TRBV12-3 or TRBV12-4 with TRBJ1-6, with D perhaps matching TRBD1 (5 bases). V lost 6 bases and J 9 bases, leaving 12 bases between the germline ends. The CDR3 has 13 residues. This chain's CDR3 is CASSPSGTSPLHF. The DNA for the CDR3 is TGTGCCAGCAGCCCGTCAGGGACTTCACCCCTCCACTTT.

The J gene is TRBJ1-1, the V gene TRBV9, with D unresolved. The length of the CDR3 is 16 residues. V lost 4 bases to trimming and J lost 3 bases, with 19 bases between them. Germline CDR1 is SGDLS and CDR2 is YYNGEE. CDR3 sequence reads: CASSHGGMAWDTEAFF. The CDR3 DNA sequence: TGTGCCAGCAGCCATGGTGGGATGGCCTGGGACACTGAAGCTTTCTTT.

V usage is TRBV28 and J usage is TRBJ1-2; D not certain. V lost 5 bases, J lost 8 bases, and 12 bases lay in between. There are 12 residues in the CDR3. Germline V gene sequence: CDR1 MDHEN, CDR2 SYDVKM. The CDR3 reads CASSATSTGYTF. The CDR3 region has the DNA TGTGCCAGCAGTGCTACATCAACAGGCTACACCTTC.

J is TRBJ1-2 and V is TRBV19; 9 bases match TRBD1. The CDR3 totals 14 residues. V was clipped by 5 bases and J by 4 bases; unmatched bases: 5. Looked up from germline, CDR1 is LNHDA and CDR2 is SQIVND (reference sequence). CDR3 sequence (DNA): TGTGCCAGTAGTGCTACAGGGGGCGGCTATGGCTACACCTTC. Protein sequence: CASSATGGGYGYTF. Full variable domain (outside the CDR3, taken from reference TRBV19 and TRBJ1-2): DGGITQSPKYLFRKEGQNVTLSCEQNLNHDAMYWYRQDPGQGLRLIYYSQIVNDFQKGDIAEGYSVSREKKESFPLTVTSAQKNPTAFYLCASSATGGGYGYTFGSGTRLTVV.

The V call is TRBV9, the J call TRBJ2-5, with 8 bases that match TRBD2. V lost 0 bases, J lost 5 bases, and 9 bases stayed unmatched. CDR3 length equals 16 residues. The germline V gene encodes CDR1 SGDLS and CDR2 YYNGEE. The DNA of the CDR3 is TGTGCCAGCAGCGTAGGTGGCTTCGGGGGGGGCGAGACCCAGTACTTC. Amino acids: CASSVGGFGGGETQYF.

This rearrangement joins TRBV30 to TRBJ1-3, with a possible D match to TRBD1 (5 bases). The V end lost 3 bases, the J end lost 8 bases, and 14 bases lay between the germline ends. The CDR3 loop spans 13 amino acids. The germline V gene encodes CDR1 GTSNPN and CDR2 SVGIG (reference sequence). CDR3 DNA sequence: TGTGCCTGGAGCCTTCCCGGGGGAGACACCATATATTTT. Translating it yields CAWSLPGGDTIYF.

This rearrangement joins TRBV6-6 to TRBJ1-3, with D unresolved. Germline V gives CDR1 MNHNY, CDR2 SVGAGI (reference sequence). This CDR3 contains 15 residues. The V gene lost 3 bases and the J gene lost 4 bases, with 13 bases spanning the gap. This chain's CDR3 is CASSYLVRDGNTIYF. The DNA for the CDR3 is TGTGCCAGCAGTTATCTGGTACGCGACGGAAACACCATATATTTT.

The chain is built from TRBV12-3 or TRBV12-4 and TRBJ1-1; a possible D gene is TRBD1 (6 bases). The V gene lost 6 bases and the J gene lost 11 bases, with 13 bases spanning the gap. This CDR3 spans 11 amino acids. The CDR3 bases are TGTGCCAGCAGAGGGGGTCACGGGGCTTTCTTT. It codes for CASRGGHGAFF.

The V gene is TRBV6-1, the J gene TRBJ1-5; D unresolved. The ends were cut back, 3 bases at V and 6 bases at J, with 9 bases in the middle. Germline assignment: CDR1 MNHNS and CDR2 SASEGT. The CDR3 consists of 13 residues. The CDR3 nucleotides read TGTGCCAGCAGTGAGAGGGAGGCTCAGCCCCAGCATTTT. Its protein is CASSEREAQPQHF.

This clone was observed once. CDR3 sequence: CASSVTKRQGNSPLHF. DNA of the CDR3: TGTGCCAGCAGCGTTACTAAAAGACAGGGGAATTCACCCCTCCACTTT. V is TRBV9 and J is TRBJ1-6, with TRBD1 matching over 8 bases. J lost 7 bases, V lost 2 bases, and 8 bases had no gene match. The CDR3 length is 16 residues. Per the germline V gene, CDR1 is SGDLS and CDR2 is YYNGEE.

The V gene is TRBV7-9, the J gene TRBJ1-2; 8 bases line up with TRBD1. V shed 2 bases, J shed 7 bases, and the junction held 6 bases outside the gene matches. The CDR3 has 14 amino acids. From germline, CDR1 is SEHNR and CDR2 FQNEAQ (reference sequence). DNA for the CDR3: TGTGCCAGCAGCTTATCATTACAGGGGGGTGGCTACACCTTC. Translated: CASSLSLQGGGYTF.

The chain joins TRBV7-9 to TRBJ2-5; 7 nucleotides agree with TRBD1. The germline V gene has CDR1 SEHNR and CDR2 FQNEAQ (reference sequence). The V and J ends lost 5 bases and 6 bases, in that order; junction bases with no gene match: 3. The length of the CDR3 is 12 residues. This CDR3 is CASSRQGQTQYF. CDR3 sequence (DNA): TGTGCCAGCAGCCGACAGGGTCAGACCCAGTACTTC.

V usage is TRBV19 and J usage is TRBJ2-5; perhaps TRBD1 as D (5 bases). Between the trimmed V and J ends, which lost 7 bases and 1 base, there was a span of 10 bases. The CDR3 runs to 13 residues. Germline values: CDR1 LNHDA, CDR2 SQIVND (reference sequence). CDR3 nucleotide sequence: TGTGCCAGTAAAAGGGGTCCCCAAGAGACCCAGTACTTC. Translating it yields CASKRGPQETQYF.

This clone has more than one count but fewer than ten. The gene calls are TRBV5-1 and TRBJ1-6; 10 bases agree with TRBD1. The germline V gene has CDR1 SGHRS and CDR2 YFSETQ. V trimming: 2 bases; J trimming: 7 bases; junction bases outside the gene matches: 3. This CDR3 comprises 15 residues. The CDR3 is CASSLDRGLNSPLHF. For the CDR3, the DNA is TGCGCCAGCAGCTTAGACAGGGGGCTGAATTCACCCCTCCACTTT.

This chain links TRBV5-1 with TRBJ2-3; D is tentatively TRBD1 or TRBD2 (6 bases each). Germline V CDR1 and CDR2: SGHRS, YFSETQ. Trimming removed 4 bases from V and 2 bases from J, with 17 bases in between. There are 16 residues in the CDR3. CDR3 region: CASSLGRGLDTDTQYF. The CDR3 nucleotides are TGCGCCAGCAGCCTGGGTCGGGGGCTTGACACAGATACGCAGTATTTT.

The chain joins TRBV27 to TRBJ1-1; weak D call: TRBD1 (6 bases). The CDR3 is 15 amino acids. CDR1 and CDR2 (germline): MNHEY, SMNVEV (reference sequence). Trimming left V 7 bases short and J 1 base short, with 16 bases between. CDR3 coding DNA: TGTGCCAGCAAGGTGCAGGGGCTTACGAACACTGAAGCTTTCTTT. Its protein product is CASKVQGLTNTEAFF.

This clone was counted a single time. This rearrangement joins TRBV29-1 to TRBJ2-7; 14 nucleotides line up with TRBD2. The CDR3 loop spans 13 amino acids. With 8 bases clipped from V and 4 bases from J, the junction kept 4 bases outside the gene matches. Germline V gene data show CDR1 as SQVTM and CDR2 as ANQGSEA. DNA for the CDR3: TGCAGCATAGGACTAGCGGGAGGTTACGAGCAGTACTTC. Amino acids: CSIGLAGGYEQYF.

The chain has TRBV6-5 and TRBJ2-2, with a weak D call TRBD1 (5 bases). Germline CDR1 and CDR2: MNHEY and SVGAGI. V was pared by 2 bases and J by 4 bases, with 11 bases between. The CDR3 sequence is 15 residues long. In DNA form, the CDR3 reads TGTGCCAGCAGTTACGCACAGGTCTCCACCGGGGAGCTGTTTTTT. Amino acid sequence: CASSYAQVSTGELFF.